These T cell receptor beta chains were read from a single sample in a study of cytotoxic CD8 clonotypes in ibrutinib-treated CLL. Profiling relied on immunoSEQ multiplex PCR, and the TCRdb table lists in-frame clones only, not all of them. The table has tens of thousands of clones, roughly 59% seen once. Sample: PBMCs, taken after 12 months of ibrutinib treatment. These receptors all come from a human donor with chronic lymphocytic leukemia. Both conserved end residues are part of each CDR3. Some rows have no size entry. The others give once, few or many, or a class for an expanded clone.

.,TRBJ1-3,TRBV28,CASLRDRTGNTIYF
many,TRBJ2-1,TRBV5-1,CASSWTPRSSYNEQFF
.,TRBJ1-4,TRBV4-2,CASSQGGVGEKLFF
.,TRBJ2-7,TRBV9,CASSALGEQYF
.,TRBJ1-2,TRBV7-2,CASSLVGQGAYGYTF
few,TRBJ1-1,TRBV5-5,CASSPHEATTEAFF
.,TRBJ1-3,TRBV4-1,CASSQVGSRSGNTIYF
.,TRBJ2-7,TRBV7-9,CASSLVSGPITGEQYF
.,TRBJ1-2,TRBV4-2,CASSQEGPQVHGYTF
few,TRBJ1-5,TRBV19,CASSISGSRQPQHF
few,TRBJ2-4,TRBV2,CASSQRIAKNIQYF
.,TRBJ2-1,TRBV28,CASSLYGGGADNEQFF
.,TRBJ2-5,TRBV5-6,CASSLFEGPPGETQYF
.,TRBJ2-1,TRBV27,CASSPGTGWSILYNEQFF
.,TRBJ1-2,TRBV19,CASNQGISGYTF
.,TRBJ2-1,TRBV2,CAAGTSGQEDEQFF
few,TRBJ1-5,TRBV10-3,CAIKGLGDQPQHF
.,TRBJ2-3,TRBV21-1,CASSKVGAQNPDTQYF
.,TRBJ1-1,TRBV25-1,CASSPQYPGTGRRAFF
.,TRBJ2-1,TRBV9,CASSVRLAGGPEFF
few,TRBJ1-6,TRBV6-6,CASSSSFLGGSPLHF
few,TRBJ1-5,TRBV19,CASSNHLGLGQPQHF
many,TRBJ1-1,TRBV18,CASSREIGGTEAFF
.,TRBJ2-5,TRBV9,CASSPQAGGPETQYF
.,TRBJ1-2,TRBV6-5,CASITTAAHYGYTF
.,TRBJ2-5,TRBV27,CASSLKGVRGSGTSGRARLETQYF
.,TRBJ2-7,TRBV15,CATATDKNYEQYF
few,TRBJ2-1,TRBV5-1,CASRLELRVYNEQFF
.,TRBJ1-5,TRBV11-3,CASPAGSPGLLGNQPQHF
.,TRBJ2-2,TRBV5-1,CASRMTSGQFGELFF
many,TRBJ2-2,TRBV14,CASSQVHPTGELFF
.,TRBJ2-7,TRBV5-5,CASSQGLGIDREQYF
.,TRBJ1-1,TRBV29-1,CSVGQVNTEAFF
few,TRBJ2-3,TRBV15,CATSRDGLAGPPDTQYF
once,TRBJ1-4,TRBV28,CASSPSRDRDEKLFF
many,TRBJ1-4,TRBV4-2,CASSQDREKLFF
.,TRBJ2-5,TRBV6-6,CASSYALRVETQYF
.,TRBJ2-7,TRBV6-5,CASSSSYSGRVSEQYF
.,TRBJ2-7,TRBV2,CASSEGDRVSYEQYF
.,TRBJ1-5,TRBV6-1,CASTQRTGANQPQHF
.,TRBJ1-5,TRBV19,CASSKTVGVSNQPQHF
.,TRBJ1-5,TRBV9,CASSVDPAQPQHF
.,TRBJ1-3,TRBV5-1,CASSLSLSSGNTIYF
.,TRBJ1-2,TRBV6-5,CASSYTTQGQPFF
.,TRBJ1-3,TRBV7-8,CASSLDRNSGNTIYF
.,TRBJ2-2,TRBV7-9,CASSSSVGEYALFF
.,TRBJ2-2,TRBV5-1,CASSSTTNTGELFF
.,TRBJ1-4,TRBV29-1,CSVVAWEKLFF
.,TRBJ1-6,TRBV2,CASSERGTGSSPLHF
.,TRBJ2-7,TRBV11-2,CASSLDLTSGSYEQYF